These T cell receptor beta chains were read from a single sample in a study of T cell repertoires in cytomegalovirus infection. TCRdb called the reads again in MiXCR, with one record for every CDR3 protein. The sample consists of 900,000 to 950,000 distinct CDR3 sequences, less than 35% of them appearing once. Their cognate antigens are unknown. Sample: cultured CD8+ T cells from PBMCs, taken from culture after CMV antigen stimulation. The receptor source for this set is a human donor in good health (CMV status not recorded). Some clones in this sample may be carry-over from other donors' samples. Both conserved end residues are part of each CDR3. A D gene is named only where the DNA matches it firmly. Where a row states a size, it is once, few, many or the class of an expanded clone; other rows omit it.

clone size	D gene	V gene	J gene	CDR3 DNA	CDR3 protein
many	NA	TRBV7-2	TRBJ2-2	TGTGCCAGCGGACCAGTGAGGCCGGGCACCGGGGAGCTGTTTTTT	CASGPVRPGTGELFF
few	TRBD1	TRBV25-1	TRBJ1-1	TGTGCCAGCAGTGACCCCGGGACAGGGAACACTGAAGCTTTCTTT	CASSDPGTGNTEAFF
few	NA	TRBV6-1	TRBJ1-1	TGTGCCAGCAGACTCCCTGACAGGTATCTCACTACATTGAACACTGAAGCTTTCTTT	CASRLPDRYLTTLNTEAFF
few	TRBD1	TRBV12-3/TRBV12-4	TRBJ1-5	TGTGCCAGCAGTTTCGCCGTTGGAGGGGGCGGGATAAATCAGCCCCAGCATTTT	CASSFAVGGGGINQPQHF
few	TRBD1	TRBV2	TRBJ2-5	TGTGCCAGCATCTCCGGGACAGGGTTTGAGGAGACCCAGTACTTC	CASISGTGFEETQYF
NA	TRBD2	TRBV20-1	TRBJ2-3	TGCAGTGCTAGCGGGTGGACTAGCGGGGTTACTAGCACAGATACGCAGTATTTT	CSASGWTSGVTSTDTQYF
NA	TRBD1	TRBV9	TRBJ2-5	TGTGCCAGCAGCGCCCCTGACAGGGCGGAGACCCAGTACTTC	CASSAPDRAETQYF
NA	NA	TRBV12-3/TRBV12-4	TRBJ1-1	TGTGCCAGCAGTTTATGGTGGCAGAACACTGAAGCTTTCTTT	CASSLWWQNTEAFF
NA	NA	TRBV5-1	TRBJ1-2	TGCGCCAGCACCCGAGAGGGGGTTGGCTATGGCTACACCTTC	CASTREGVGYGYTF
NA	NA	TRBV7-6	TRBJ2-1	TGTGCCAGCAGTTCCTACGTGGAGCACAATGAGCAGTTCTTC	CASSSYVEHNEQFF
once	TRBD2	TRBV20-1	TRBJ2-7	TGCAGTGCTAGGGCCAGCGGGGGTTCCTACGAGCAGTACTTC	CSARASGGSYEQYF
few	TRBD1	TRBV6-2/TRBV6-3	TRBJ1-1	TGTGCCAGCAGTTACGACAGGGGAAAGGCTGAAGCTTTCTTT	CASSYDRGKAEAFF
few	NA	TRBV2	TRBJ2-7	TGTGCCAGCAGTGAAGCGCGTGGGGGCCGGGCCCCGTCCTCGGAGCAGTACTTC	CASSEARGGRAPSSEQYF
few	TRBD1	TRBV7-9	TRBJ1-1	TGTGCCAGCAGCTTAGGCCCCAGGGACAGATATAACACTGAAGCTTTCTTT	CASSLGPRDRYNTEAFF
few	TRBD1	TRBV29-1	TRBJ2-4	TGCAGCGTTGAAGGTAGACAGGGGGCGAAAAACATTCAGTACTTC	CSVEGRQGAKNIQYF
few	NA	TRBV19	TRBJ2-1	TGTGCCAGTAGTATTCCGGGATTCAACTTCCATGAGCAGTTCTTC	CASSIPGFNFHEQFF
few	TRBD1	TRBV29-1	TRBJ1-1	TGCAGCGTTGAAGACCGACAGGGTAATTATCCCATGAACACTGAAGCTTTCTTT	CSVEDRQGNYPMNTEAFF
NA	NA	TRBV19	TRBJ2-1	TGTGCCAGTAGTACTGGGGACGGGCAGTTCTTC	CASSTGDGQFF